This T cell receptor (beta chain) is from a study of blood T cell repertoires in COVID-19. Study-level background: T cells, B-cell-depleted T cells, or PBMCs provided the cDNA or gDNA that served as material.

CDR1 is LNHNV and CDR2 is YYDKDF in the germline V gene (reference sequence). The CDR3 contains 17 residues. Trimming pared 0 bases from V and 2 bases from J, leaving 13 bases between. Using immunoSEQ multiplex PCR, the repertoire was profiled, and TCRdb retains in-frame clones only, with some absent. The sample lists 97,000 or so clones, 79% occurring once. The chain combines TRBV15 with TRBJ2-2; D is possibly TRBD1 (6 bases). The sample comprised peripheral blood. The receptor was isolated from an elderly woman with active or convalescent COVID-19. CDR3 protein: CATSRDLRRGNTGELFF. The CDR3 region has the DNA TGTGCCACCAGCAGAGATTTGCGCAGGGGCAACACCGGGGAGCTGTTTTTT. Looking up the rest from reference TRBV15 and TRBJ2-2 gives the full variable domain: DAMVIQNPRYQVTQFGKPVTLSCSQTLNHNVMYWYQQKSSQAPKLLFHYYDKDFNNEADTPDNFQSRRPNTSFCFLDIRSPGLGDTAMYLCATSRDLRRGNTGELFFGEGSRLTVL.